This T cell receptor beta chain comes out of a study of cytomegalovirus exposure and HLA in healthy donors. Whole-study context: Among a few hundred genotyped donors, roughly 81% fell in the Caucasian-associated ancestry cluster. Study findings and constraints: Altogether, 160 or so TCR beta chains were recorded as cytomegalovirus-associated. Earlier analysis looked at TCR beta V segments, and most were productive about 87% or about 30% of the time. A missense DCLRE1C variant was associated with V- and J-gene trimming of TCR beta chains in a later analysis, and an independent cohort replicated the association.

This clone was recorded once. Its specificity is unknown. Other nucleotide sequences from this sample produce the same CDR3. Primers included in the PCR were 60 Vbeta and 13 Jbeta primers. Sequencing used immunoSEQ multiplex PCR; TCRdb keeps in-frame clones, though not all of them. The repertoire holds over 100,000 clones, with approximately 70% as singletons. The sequenced sample was PBMCs. The receptor was isolated from a woman in her seventies in good health and CMV-seropositive.

The CDR3 nucleotides read TGTGCCATCAGTACAGGGGGCACTGAAGCTTTCTTT. Encoded protein: CAISTGGTEAFF. The chain combines TRBV10-3 with TRBJ1-1; 8 bases are shared with TRBD1. J was trimmed by 4 bases and V by 5 bases; bases with no gene match: 0. This CDR3 is built from 12 residues. Germline loops: CDR1 ENHRY, CDR2 SYGVKD.